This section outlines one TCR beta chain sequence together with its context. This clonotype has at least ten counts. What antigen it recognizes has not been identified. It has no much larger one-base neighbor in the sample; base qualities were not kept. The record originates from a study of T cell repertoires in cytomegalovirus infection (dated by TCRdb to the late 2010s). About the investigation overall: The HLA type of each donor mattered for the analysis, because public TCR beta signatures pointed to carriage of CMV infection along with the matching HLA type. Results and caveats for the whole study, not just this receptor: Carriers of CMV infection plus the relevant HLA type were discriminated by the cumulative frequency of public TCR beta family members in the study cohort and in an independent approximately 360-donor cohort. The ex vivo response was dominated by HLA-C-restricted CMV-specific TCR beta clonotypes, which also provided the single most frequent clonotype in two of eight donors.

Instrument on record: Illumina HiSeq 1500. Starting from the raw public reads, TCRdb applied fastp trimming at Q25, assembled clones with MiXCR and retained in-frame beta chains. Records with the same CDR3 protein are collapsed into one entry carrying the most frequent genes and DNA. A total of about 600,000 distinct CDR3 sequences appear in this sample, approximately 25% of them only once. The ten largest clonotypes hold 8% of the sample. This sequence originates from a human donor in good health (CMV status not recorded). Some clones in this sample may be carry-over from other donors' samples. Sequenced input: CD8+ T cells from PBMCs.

The nucleotide sequence is given as TGTGCCAGCAGTGAAGTGGCGGGGCAGCAAGAGACCCAGTACTTC. It translates as CASSEVAGQQETQYF. Recombination joined TRBV6-4 with TRBJ2-5; TRBD2 is perhaps the D gene, given 6 matching bases. Trimming costs V 3 bases and J 2 bases, and their ends lie 13 bases apart. From the germline V gene, CDR1 is MRHNA and CDR2 is SNTAGT. The CDR3 contains 15 residues, cysteine and phenylalanine counted. Of the read, only the CDR3 DNA is kept; its 45 bases are in frame from base 1.